The clone carrying this T cell receptor beta chain counts as medium-sized (0.01 to 0.1%) by frequency. The entry originates in a study of diagnostic markers for celiac disease. TCRdb reworked the reads into one entry per CDR3 protein, no DNA. The table for this sample gives 1,500 to 2,000 distinct CDR3 sequences. CDR1 ENHRY and CDR2 SYGVKD come from the germline V gene. CDR3 length: 17 residues. The sequenced material came from either unsorted cells or a sorted T cell fraction (not recorded which). This TCR came from a human donor. This rearrangement joins TRBV10-3 to TRBJ2-2; TCRdb picks TRBD2, but there is no DNA to check that call. The CDR3 sequence: CAISESKLAGRTGELFF.